A single sample is the source of the 3 T cell receptor beta chains below, sequenced in a study of human T cells and chemical hapten exposure. Time point of the sample: pre-sensitization, week 0. Treatment of the sample: therapeutic diphenylcyclopropenone sensitization with weekly scalp DPC. TCRdb re-analysed the RACE reads in MiXCR, keeping a single row per CDR3 protein. The sample includes 80,000 to 100,000 distinct CDR3 sequences, 8% to 10% of them seen just once. This material consisted of whole blood, taken in connection with sensitization to the hapten diphenylcyclopropenone (DPC). These receptors were obtained from a woman aged 40 to 50 with alopecia areata. Some clones in this sample may be carry-over from other donors' samples.

The V and J genes are TRBV4-3 and TRBJ2-5, with 8 bases identical to TRBD1. The CDR3 has 13 amino acids. Trimming took 3 bases from V and 9 from J; bases not matched to a gene: 6. Germline V gives CDR1 LGHNA, CDR2 YSLEER. The CDR3 loop is CASSQAPGGPQYF. In DNA, the CDR3 is TGCGCCAGCAGCCAGGCCCCAGGGGGCCCCCAGTACTTC.

The sample holds many counts of this clonotype. The chain uses TRBV6-4 and TRBJ1-1; TRBD1 matches at 10 bases. From germline, CDR1 is MRHNA and CDR2 SNTAGT. The CDR3 totals 14 residues. J gave up 4 bases and V 4 bases, and 3 bases lay outside the gene matches. The CDR3 loop reads CASSARTGGTEAFF. CDR3 DNA: TGTGCCAGCAGTGCCCGGACAGGGGGCACTGAAGCTTTCTTT.

This clonotype was recorded at least ten times. The chain carries TRBV5-8 and TRBJ2-5; 7 positions match TRBD2. Germline-derived CDR1 and CDR2 are SGHTS and YDEGEE. Trimming cost V 2 bases and J 2 bases; bases outside gene matches: 12. The CDR3 length is 17 residues. The CDR3 region has the DNA TGTGCCAGCAGCTTTGGGGGAACTAGCGTGATACAAGAGACCCAGTACTTC. This encodes CASSFGGTSVIQETQYF.